The rows below give T cell receptor beta chains drawn from one sample of a study of tumor and adjacent non-tumor tissue in lung cancer. Each CDR3 protein gets one entry after TCRdb re-called the multiplex PCR reads with MiXCR. This table holds tens of thousands of distinct CDR3 sequences, 60% to 80% found once. The sequenced material came from lung tumor tissue. These receptors were taken from a woman in her 50s with non-small cell lung cancer. CDR3s include the opening cysteine and the closing phenylalanine or tryptophan. The order of the fields is J gene, D gene, V gene, clone size, CDR3 DNA, CDR3 protein. D genes are given only for firm matches. The size field is filled for only some rows; it gives once, few, many or a size class.

j_gene: TRBJ2-2; d_gene: TRBD2; v_gene: TRBV20-1; abundance: -; CDR3nt: TGCAATGCTAGATTGCGGGGACTAGTAACCGGGGAGCTGTTTTTT; CDR3aa: CNARLRGLVTGELFF
j_gene: TRBJ1-1; d_gene: TRBD1; v_gene: TRBV11-3; abundance: -; CDR3nt: TGCGCCAGCGACCCCGACAGGGGAAACACTGAAGCTTTCTTT; CDR3aa: CASDPDRGNTEAFF
j_gene: TRBJ2-6; d_gene: TRBD2; v_gene: TRBV5-6; abundance: -; CDR3nt: TGTGTCAGCAGCTTGTTGTCGGCGGGAGTGGGTGGGGCCAACGTCCTGACCTTC; CDR3aa: CVSSLLSAGVGGANVLTF
j_gene: TRBJ1-5; d_gene: -; v_gene: TRBV4-2; abundance: medium-sized; CDR3nt: TGTGCCAGCAGCCAAGGACCGAGATATAGCAATCAGCCCCAGCATTTT; CDR3aa: CASSQGPRYSNQPQHF
j_gene: TRBJ2-2; d_gene: -; v_gene: TRBV12-3/TRBV12-4; abundance: once; CDR3nt: TGTGCTAGCAGCCTCAAAACCGGGGAGCTGTTTTTT; CDR3aa: CASSLKTGELFF
j_gene: TRBJ2-5; d_gene: -; v_gene: TRBV27; abundance: few; CDR3nt: TGTGCCAGCAGTTTGGGGTTTGCCGCACAGGAGACCCAGTACTTC; CDR3aa: CASSLGFAAQETQYF
j_gene: TRBJ1-3; d_gene: -; v_gene: TRBV6-5; abundance: -; CDR3nt: TGTGTCAGCAGTTACGAGCGCAGTGGAAACACCATATATTTT; CDR3aa: CVSSYERSGNTIYF
j_gene: TRBJ1-2; d_gene: TRBD1; v_gene: TRBV28; abundance: many; CDR3nt: TGTGCCAGCAGTGGACAGGGAGGTGGCTACACCTTC; CDR3aa: CASSGQGGGYTF
j_gene: TRBJ1-2; d_gene: -; v_gene: TRBV30; abundance: -; CDR3nt: TGTGCCTGGATGGGACGGAACTATGGCTACATCTTC; CDR3aa: CAWMGRNYGYIF
j_gene: TRBJ2-3; d_gene: -; v_gene: TRBV4-1; abundance: -; CDR3nt: TGCACCAGCATCCAAGAGAGGGGGGTAGGACTAGGGGCCTCAGATACGCAGTATTTT; CDR3aa: CTSIQERGVGLGASDTQYF
j_gene: TRBJ2-1; d_gene: TRBD2; v_gene: TRBV11-1; abundance: few; CDR3nt: TGTGCTAGCAACTCAGGACTAGTGGGAGGGTTGCAGTTCTTC; CDR3aa: CASNSGLVGGLQFF
j_gene: TRBJ1-1; d_gene: -; v_gene: TRBV6-1; abundance: -; CDR3nt: TGTGCCAGCGAGTCGGATTTCAACACTGATGCTTTCTTT; CDR3aa: CASESDFNTDAFF
j_gene: TRBJ2-1; d_gene: TRBD2; v_gene: TRBV6-1; abundance: many; CDR3nt: TGTGCCAGCAGTGGCGGGAGAAACAATGAGCAGTTCTTC; CDR3aa: CASSGGRNNEQFF
j_gene: TRBJ1-1; d_gene: -; v_gene: TRBV15; abundance: few; CDR3nt: TGTGCCACCAGCAAAGGAGGGTTCAACACTGAAGCTTTCTTT; CDR3aa: CATSKGGFNTEAFF
j_gene: TRBJ2-1; d_gene: TRBD1; v_gene: TRBV10-3; abundance: once; CDR3nt: TGTGCCATCAGTGACCCCGGGACAGATTCCTACAATGTGCAGTTCTTC; CDR3aa: CAISDPGTDSYNVQFF
j_gene: TRBJ2-1; d_gene: -; v_gene: TRBV12-3/TRBV12-4; abundance: -; CDR3nt: TGTACCAGCAGTTTTCTGCTATCCAATGAGCAGTTCTTC; CDR3aa: CTSSFLLSNEQFF
j_gene: TRBJ2-2; d_gene: TRBD2; v_gene: TRBV11-3; abundance: -; CDR3nt: TGTGCCATCAGCCTAGCGGAGGGCACCGGGGAGCTATTTTTT; CDR3aa: CAISLAEGTGELFF
j_gene: TRBJ2-7; d_gene: -; v_gene: TRBV5-6; abundance: -; CDR3nt: TGTGCCTGCAGCTTGTGGAGGCAGCTTACCTACGAGCAGTACTTC; CDR3aa: CACSLWRQLTYEQYF
j_gene: TRBJ2-2; d_gene: -; v_gene: TRBV10-2; abundance: once; CDR3nt: TGCGCCAGCTATGAGGCCCCCACCTGGGAGCTGTTTTTT; CDR3aa: CASYEAPTWELFF
j_gene: TRBJ2-3; d_gene: -; v_gene: TRBV10-3; abundance: -; CDR3nt: TGTGTCATCAATGACCAAGCCCGGGACAACACAGATACGCAGTATTTT; CDR3aa: CVINDQARDNTDTQYF
j_gene: TRBJ2-7; d_gene: TRBD2; v_gene: TRBV6-6; abundance: -; CDR3nt: TGTGCCAGCAGCAGGGAGGGAGGCGGGTATAAGCAGTACTTC; CDR3aa: CASSREGGGYKQYF
j_gene: TRBJ2-1; d_gene: TRBD2; v_gene: TRBV12-3/TRBV12-4; abundance: -; CDR3nt: TGTGCCAGCTGCCCAAGTCTAGCGGGAGAGACCAATGAGCAGTTCTTC; CDR3aa: CASCPSLAGETNEQFF
j_gene: TRBJ1-4; d_gene: TRBD1; v_gene: TRBV6-1; abundance: -; CDR3nt: TGTACCGGCATGACAGGGGGCGAGGAAAAACTGTTTTTT; CDR3aa: CTGMTGGEEKLFF
j_gene: TRBJ2-5; d_gene: TRBD1; v_gene: TRBV11-1; abundance: -; CDR3nt: TGTGCCAGCAACTCGAGGGGACAGGGCCGGTACTTC; CDR3aa: CASNSRGQGRYF
j_gene: TRBJ2-1; d_gene: -; v_gene: TRBV4-1; abundance: -; CDR3nt: TGCACCTACAGCCAAGTAGACATACTCTCCTACAATGAGCAGTTCTTC; CDR3aa: CTYSQVDILSYNEQFF
j_gene: TRBJ1-2; d_gene: -; v_gene: TRBV29-1; abundance: -; CDR3nt: TGCAGTGCCTCGGTCATGAAGGGGATGGATGGCTACACCTTC; CDR3aa: CSASVMKGMDGYTF
j_gene: TRBJ1-2; d_gene: TRBD1; v_gene: TRBV4-1; abundance: -; CDR3nt: TGCGCCAGCAGTCAACCCTGGACAGGGGAGGACGTCTATGGCTACACCTTC; CDR3aa: CASSQPWTGEDVYGYTF
j_gene: TRBJ2-1; d_gene: -; v_gene: TRBV11-2; abundance: -; CDR3nt: TGTGCCAGCAGGTTTGGCAGTGTCGACAATGAGCAGCTCTTC; CDR3aa: CASRFGSVDNEQLF
j_gene: TRBJ2-2; d_gene: TRBD2; v_gene: TRBV5-1; abundance: -; CDR3nt: TGCGCCAGCACGGAACGTGCGGGAGCGGGCACCGGGGAGCTGTTATTT; CDR3aa: CASTERAGAGTGELLF
j_gene: TRBJ2-1; d_gene: -; v_gene: TRBV28; abundance: -; CDR3nt: TGTGCCACCGATAACCCATTCTACCGTTCAAGCTCCTACGATGAGCAGTTCTTC; CDR3aa: CATDNPFYRSSSYDEQFF
j_gene: TRBJ1-5; d_gene: -; v_gene: TRBV12-3/TRBV12-4; abundance: -; CDR3nt: TGTGCCAACAACTCCCCCGGGGGGCGCCAGGCCCAGCATTTT; CDR3aa: CANNSPGGRQAQHF
j_gene: TRBJ2-3; d_gene: -; v_gene: TRBV10-1; abundance: -; CDR3nt: TGCGCCAGCAGTGAGTCGGGTGTGATCGCAGATATGCAGTATTTT; CDR3aa: CASSESGVIADMQYF
j_gene: TRBJ2-7; d_gene: -; v_gene: TRBV7-9; abundance: many; CDR3nt: TGTGCCAGCAGCTTGACCGGCTTGCCCAGCGAGCAGTACTTC; CDR3aa: CASSLTGLPSEQYF
j_gene: TRBJ2-3; d_gene: TRBD1; v_gene: TRBV6-1; abundance: -; CDR3nt: TGTGCCAGCAGTTCGGCTCCGGGACAGGGAACAGATATGCAGTATTTT; CDR3aa: CASSSAPGQGTDMQYF
j_gene: TRBJ1-1; d_gene: -; v_gene: TRBV21-1; abundance: -; CDR3nt: TGTGCCAGCAGCAGTCCCATAGGGAAATTGAACACTGAAGCTTTCTTT; CDR3aa: CASSSPIGKLNTEAFF
j_gene: TRBJ2-1; d_gene: -; v_gene: TRBV5-4; abundance: many; CDR3nt: TGTGCCAGCAGCGGACTGAACGACAATGAGCAGTTCTTC; CDR3aa: CASSGLNDNEQFF
j_gene: TRBJ1-1; d_gene: -; v_gene: TRBV11-3; abundance: few; CDR3nt: TGTACCAACAGCTCCCACTTGAACACTGAAGCTTTCTTT; CDR3aa: CTNSSHLNTEAFF
j_gene: TRBJ2-7; d_gene: TRBD2; v_gene: TRBV4-2; abundance: -; CDR3nt: TGTGCCATCAGTCAAGAAGGACTAGCGGGAGAAGACCGCTACGAACAGTACTTC; CDR3aa: CAISQEGLAGEDRYEQYF
j_gene: TRBJ2-7; d_gene: TRBD2; v_gene: TRBV4-2; abundance: -; CDR3nt: TGTGCCAGCAGTCAAGAGGCTAGCGGGAGTTACGAGCAGTACTTC; CDR3aa: CASSQEASGSYEQYF
j_gene: TRBJ2-7; d_gene: -; v_gene: TRBV11-2; abundance: -; CDR3nt: TGTGCCAGCAGCCTGAGGGACATTGCCTACGAGCAGTATTTC; CDR3aa: CASSLRDIAYEQYF
j_gene: TRBJ1-2; d_gene: -; v_gene: TRBV10-3; abundance: -; CDR3nt: TGTGCCATCAGTGAGTCGGAGACAACCTATGGCTGTACCTTC; CDR3aa: CAISESETTYGCTF
j_gene: TRBJ2-7; d_gene: TRBD2; v_gene: TRBV6-2/TRBV6-3; abundance: -; CDR3nt: TGTACTAGCAGTTACTCGGCGGGAGTCCCCTACGAGCAGTACTTC; CDR3aa: CTSSYSAGVPYEQYF
j_gene: TRBJ2-3; d_gene: -; v_gene: TRBV11-3; abundance: medium-sized; CDR3nt: TGTGCCAGCAGCTTAGATCTTGGAGATACGCAGTATTTT; CDR3aa: CASSLDLGDTQYF
j_gene: TRBJ2-2; d_gene: -; v_gene: TRBV11-2; abundance: -; CDR3nt: TGCGCCAGCGGCTATACCAGAGACATCGGGGAGCTGTTTTTT; CDR3aa: CASGYTRDIGELFF
j_gene: TRBJ2-7; d_gene: -; v_gene: TRBV5-1; abundance: many; CDR3nt: TGCGCCAGCAGCTTATTGGGAGACGAGCAGTACTTC; CDR3aa: CASSLLGDEQYF
j_gene: TRBJ2-1; d_gene: -; v_gene: TRBV6-5; abundance: once; CDR3nt: TGTGCCAGCAGTTACCCGCAGGGGCTAAGCTACAATGAGCAGTTCTTC; CDR3aa: CASSYPQGLSYNEQFF
j_gene: TRBJ2-1; d_gene: TRBD2; v_gene: TRBV24-1; abundance: -; CDR3nt: TGTGCCACCAGTGATTCCCTAGCGGGAGACTTCTACAATGAGCAGTCCTTC; CDR3aa: CATSDSLAGDFYNEQSF
j_gene: TRBJ2-7; d_gene: TRBD1; v_gene: TRBV11-1; abundance: -; CDR3nt: TGTGCCAACAGCCGGACAGGGGTGGCCCCCTACGAGCAGTACTTC; CDR3aa: CANSRTGVAPYEQYF
j_gene: TRBJ2-3; d_gene: -; v_gene: TRBV6-5; abundance: -; CDR3nt: TGTGCCAGCAGTCCTACTATGAATACACAGTATTTT; CDR3aa: CASSPTMNTQYF
j_gene: TRBJ2-7; d_gene: -; v_gene: TRBV9; abundance: many; CDR3nt: TGTGCCAGCAGCGAAGGTGGGGAAGGCTACGAGCAGTACTTC; CDR3aa: CASSEGGEGYEQYF
j_gene: TRBJ2-7; d_gene: -; v_gene: TRBV11-3; abundance: -; CDR3nt: TGTTCCAGTAGCTTGAGGAGGGGTTACGAGCAGTACTTC; CDR3aa: CSSSLRRGYEQYF
j_gene: TRBJ2-2; d_gene: TRBD2; v_gene: TRBV5-6; abundance: -; CDR3nt: TGTGCCAGCAGCCCCGGACTACCTCGGGGGGAGCTGGTATTT; CDR3aa: CASSPGLPRGELVF
j_gene: TRBJ2-5; d_gene: -; v_gene: TRBV6-5; abundance: -; CDR3nt: TGTACCAGCAGTTACGACCTGGGAGAGACCCAGAACTTC; CDR3aa: CTSSYDLGETQNF
j_gene: TRBJ2-3; d_gene: TRBD1; v_gene: TRBV24-1; abundance: once; CDR3nt: TGTACTACCAGTGACTCGGGACAGGGTCAAAATACGCAGTATTTT; CDR3aa: CTTSDSGQGQNTQYF